Listed here is a single T cell receptor beta chain. The antigen remains undetermined. This record belongs to a study of cytomegalovirus exposure and HLA in healthy donors. Notes on the study in general: V- and J-gene trimming of TCR beta was linked (in a later analysis) to a missense DCLRE1C variant. Later analysis reportedly placed an Asian-associated ancestry cluster below the approximately 730-donor mean in N-insertions. Rates of TCR association differed by HLA locus in a later analysis, with DRB1 highest and HLA-C lowest.

A multiplex PCR was run with 60 Vbeta primers and 13 Jbeta primers. TCRdb's copy holds only in-frame clones and misses some; the assay was immunoSEQ multiplex PCR. Its table lists approximately 200,000 clones. V was pared by 5 bases and J by 5 bases, with 9 bases of the junction left unmatched. The CDR3 has 15 amino acids. Germline V CDR1 and CDR2: MNHEY, SVGAGI. At sampling all donors were nominally healthy, likely with unrecorded immune exposures. Sequenced input: PBMCs. The TCR comes from a boy aged 5 to 17 in good health and CMV-seronegative. This chain joins TRBV6-5 and TRBJ1-5; 7 nucleotides match TRBD1. The CDR3 DNA reads TGTGCCAGCAGTCAACAGGGGCTAGGACATCAGCCCCAGCATTTT. Its translation is CASSQQGLGHQPQHF.